The subject of this entry is one T cell receptor beta chain. This sample was included in a study of blood T cell repertoires in COVID-19. Study overall: Samples came from the United States, Italy and Spain, spanning acute and convalescent COVID-19.

As originally analysed: Estimation of nucleated cell counts was performed using reference gene primer amplification. TCRdb's table, derived via immunoSEQ multiplex PCR, lists solely in-frame clones and lacks some. From that table come the V and J calls and clone size; the DNA was used to work out D and trimming. The table lists over 200,000 clones, over 75% of them singletons. CDR1 and CDR2 from the germline V gene are LNHDA and SQIVND (reference sequence). The V segment lost 6 bases and the J segment 1 base; nucleotides outside the gene matches: 6. The CDR3 sequence is 15 residues long. This clonotype originated in a man aged 40-55 years with active or convalescent COVID-19. The J gene is TRBJ2-7, the V gene TRBV19, with 10 bases aligning to TRBD1. The sequenced sample consisted of peripheral blood. Written as DNA, the CDR3 is TGTGCCAGTAGCTTCCGGGACAGGGGTTCCTACGAGCAGTACTTC. Translating gives CASSFRDRGSYEQYF.